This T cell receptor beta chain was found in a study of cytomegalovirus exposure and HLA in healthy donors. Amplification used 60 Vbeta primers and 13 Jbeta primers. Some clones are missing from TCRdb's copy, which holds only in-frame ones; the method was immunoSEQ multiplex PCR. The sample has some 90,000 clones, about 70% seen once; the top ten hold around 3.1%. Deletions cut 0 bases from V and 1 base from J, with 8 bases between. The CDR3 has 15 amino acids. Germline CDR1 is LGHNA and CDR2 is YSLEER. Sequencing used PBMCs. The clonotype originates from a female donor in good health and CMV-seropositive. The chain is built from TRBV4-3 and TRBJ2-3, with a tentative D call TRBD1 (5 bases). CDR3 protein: CASSQEQGRTDTQYF. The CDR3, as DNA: TGCGCCAGCAGCCAAGAGCAGGGCCGCACAGATACGCAGTATTTT.